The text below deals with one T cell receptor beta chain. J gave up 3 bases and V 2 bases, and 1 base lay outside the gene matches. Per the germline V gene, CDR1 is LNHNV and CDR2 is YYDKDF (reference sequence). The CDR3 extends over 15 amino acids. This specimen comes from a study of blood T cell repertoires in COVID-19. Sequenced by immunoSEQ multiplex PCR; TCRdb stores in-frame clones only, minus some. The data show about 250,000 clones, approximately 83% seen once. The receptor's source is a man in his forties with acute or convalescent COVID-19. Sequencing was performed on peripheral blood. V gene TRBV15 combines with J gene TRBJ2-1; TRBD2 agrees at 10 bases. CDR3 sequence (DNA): TGTGCCACCAGCAGAAGGACTAGCGGCTACAATGAGCAGTTCTTC. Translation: CATSRRTSGYNEQFF.